This T cell receptor beta chain was identified during a study of circulating CD8 cells and anti-PD-1 response in melanoma. General study results and limits: TIGIT repertoires were least diverse, DNEG repertoires most diverse. Some patients were treatment-naive; others were previously treated.

This clonotype was found a few times. Its matching antigen is unknown. A much larger clone is a single base away; this may be a read error. Each library started from roughly 15 ng of total RNA using the QIAseq Immune Repertoire TCR panel. TCRdb called the reads again in MiXCR, with one record for every CDR3 protein. The repertoire holds 1,100 to 1,500 distinct CDR3 sequences, around 9.5% seen once, with around 5% in the top ten. Germline CDR1 and CDR2: MNHNS and SASEGT. Trimming left V 10 bases short and J 3 bases short, with 16 bases between. The CDR3 is 14 residues long. Live CD3+CD8+TCRalphabeta+ cells were sorted into four subsets by PD-1 and/or TIGIT.

The chain links TRBV6-1 to TRBJ1-5, with D maybe TRBD1 (6 bases). Specimen: CD8+ T cells from PBMCs, collected at baseline or after one month of anti-PD-1 therapy (not recorded which). The TCR sequence derives from a human donor with melanoma. CDR3 in DNA: TGTGCCACGACGGCGGGGGCTTTCAATCAGCCCCAGCATTTT. This translates into CATTAGAFNQPQHF.